The 4 T cell receptor beta chains below come from one sample, sequenced in a study of T cell responses to AZD1222 COVID-19 vaccine. The table came from immunoSEQ multiplex PCR; TCRdb's copy has only in-frame clones and leaves some out. Among tens of thousands of clones listed, about 82% were seen once. Sequences were derived from peripheral blood, sampled 28 days after the second AZD1222 dose. Receptors originate from an adult who received the AZD1222 COVID-19 vaccine.

The V gene is TRBV6-2 or TRBV6-3, the J gene TRBJ2-4; 8 bases line up with TRBD2. The CDR3 loop spans 20 amino acids. V dropped 6 bases and J dropped 1; count of bases not matched to a gene: 20. Germline CDR1 and CDR2: MNHEY and SVGEGT. This CDR3 is CASSPLSGRGGGGAKNIQYF. The CDR3 nucleotides are TGTGCCAGCAGCCCCCTAAGCGGGAGAGGCGGCGGAGGGGCCAAAAACATTCAGTACTTC.

CDR3 sequence: CATSRDAGGLIYYGYTF. DNA of the CDR3: TGTGCCACCAGCAGAGACGCAGGGGGCCTAATATACTATGGCTACACCTTC. V usage is TRBV15 and J usage is TRBJ1-2; the match to TRBD1 covers 8 bases. CDR3 length: 17 amino acids. V dropped 0 bases and J dropped 3; count of bases not matched to a gene: 9. Germline loops: CDR1 LNHNV, CDR2 YYDKDF (reference sequence).

The rearrangement joins TRBV7-3 to TRBJ2-1; the D gene could be TRBD1 or TRBD2 (6 bases each). The CDR3 extends over 13 amino acids. The germline gives CDR1 SGHTA, CDR2 FQGTGA. Between the trimmed V and J ends, which lost 6 bases and 2 bases, there was a span of 8 bases. This CDR3 reads CASREGAYNEQFF. CDR3 DNA: TGTGCCAGCAGGGAGGGGGCCTACAATGAGCAGTTCTTC. Based on the CDR3 plus reference TRBV7-3 and TRBJ2-1, the full variable domain is GAGVSQTPSNKVTEKGKYVELRCDPISGHTALYWYRQSLGQGPEFLIYFQGTGAADDSGLPNDRFFAVRPEGSVSTLKIQRTERGDSAVYLCASREGAYNEQFFGPGTRLTVL.

The J gene is TRBJ1-3, the V gene TRBV6-1; D is ambiguous. V lost 0 bases, J lost 4 bases, and 4 bases lay in between. The CDR3 consists of 13 residues. Germline CDR1 MNHNS, CDR2 SASEGT. The chain's CDR3 is CASSEAQGNTIYF. DNA for the CDR3: TGTGCCAGCAGTGAAGCACAGGGAAACACCATATATTTT.